This T cell receptor (beta chain) appears in the sequencing data of a study of cytomegalovirus exposure and HLA in healthy donors. The wider study: One earlier analysis, a look at approximately 180 million T cells, found about 110 million unique TCR beta sequences. Notes on the study in general: In a later analysis, a genetic analysis reported fewer productive-TCR N-insertions in an Asian-associated ancestry cluster than the cohort average. In an earlier analysis, in 540 or so donors, most V segments appeared productive either ~90% or ~30% of the time.

In the PCR, 60 Vbeta and 13 Jbeta primers were used. Produced via immunoSEQ multiplex PCR; TCRdb's table is partial and in-frame only. This sample yields about 120,000 clones, of which 65% to 80% are seen a single time; roughly 4% belongs to the top ten. With regard to this clone: Antigen: not known.

Trimming cost V 3 bases and J 0 bases; bases outside gene matches: 7. The CDR3 runs to 16 residues. Germline assignment: CDR1 SGHAT and CDR2 FQNNGV. The sequence came from a human donor in good health. Sample: PBMCs. This sequence joins TRBV11-2 and TRBJ2-7; 8 bases line up with TRBD1. CDR3 residues: CASSLALQGGSYEQYF. DNA for the CDR3: TGTGCCAGCAGCTTGGCCCTACAGGGGGGCTCCTACGAGCAGTACTTC.